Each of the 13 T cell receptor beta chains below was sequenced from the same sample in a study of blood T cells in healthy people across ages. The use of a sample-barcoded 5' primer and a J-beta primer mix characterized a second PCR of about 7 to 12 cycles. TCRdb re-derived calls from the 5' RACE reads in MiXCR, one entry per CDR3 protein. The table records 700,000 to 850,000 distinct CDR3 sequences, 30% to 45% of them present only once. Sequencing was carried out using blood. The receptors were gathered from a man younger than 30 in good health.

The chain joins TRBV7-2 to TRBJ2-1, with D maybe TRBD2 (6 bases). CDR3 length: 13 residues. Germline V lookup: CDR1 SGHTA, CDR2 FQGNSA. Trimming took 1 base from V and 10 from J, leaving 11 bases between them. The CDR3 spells CASSLVPSGEQFF. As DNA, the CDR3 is TGTGCCAGCAGCTTAGTCCCCAGCGGGGAGCAGTTCTTC.

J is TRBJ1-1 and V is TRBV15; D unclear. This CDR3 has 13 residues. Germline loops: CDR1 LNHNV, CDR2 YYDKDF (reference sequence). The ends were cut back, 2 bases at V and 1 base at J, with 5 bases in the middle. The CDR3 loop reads CATSRRGNTEAFF. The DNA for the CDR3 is TGTGCCACCAGCAGAAGAGGGAACACTGAAGCTTTCTTT.

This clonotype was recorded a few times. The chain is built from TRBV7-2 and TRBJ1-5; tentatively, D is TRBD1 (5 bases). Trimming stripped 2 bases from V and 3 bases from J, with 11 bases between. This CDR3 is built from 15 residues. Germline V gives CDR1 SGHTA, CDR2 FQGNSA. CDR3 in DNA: TGTGCCAGCAGCTTAAAGTGGACATCCAATCAGCCCCAGCATTTT. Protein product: CASSLKWTSNQPQHF.

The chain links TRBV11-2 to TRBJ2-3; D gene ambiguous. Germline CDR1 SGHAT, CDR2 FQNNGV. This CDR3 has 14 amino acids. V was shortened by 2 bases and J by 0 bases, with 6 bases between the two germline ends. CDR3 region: CASSLLVSTDTQYF. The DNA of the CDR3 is TGTGCCAGCAGCTTACTAGTTAGCACAGATACGCAGTATTTT.

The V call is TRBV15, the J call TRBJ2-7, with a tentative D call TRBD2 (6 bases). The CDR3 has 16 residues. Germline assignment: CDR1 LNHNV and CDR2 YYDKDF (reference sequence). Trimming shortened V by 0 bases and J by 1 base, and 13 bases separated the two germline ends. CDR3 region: CATSRDLSSGSYEQYF. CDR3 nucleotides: TGTGCCACCAGCAGAGATCTTTCCAGCGGGTCCTACGAGCAGTACTTC.

Here the CDR3 reads CASSYLRTITGHSADTQYF. DNA for the CDR3: TGTGCCAGCAGCTACCTTAGGACCATTACAGGACATAGCGCAGATACGCAGTATTTT. The chain has TRBV7-9 and TRBJ2-3; either TRBD1 or TRBD2 may supply D (5 bases each). Trimming removed 4 bases at V and 4 bases at J, with 27 bases between. The germline CDR1 and CDR2 sequences are SEHNR and FQNEAQ (reference sequence). CDR3 length: 19 residues.

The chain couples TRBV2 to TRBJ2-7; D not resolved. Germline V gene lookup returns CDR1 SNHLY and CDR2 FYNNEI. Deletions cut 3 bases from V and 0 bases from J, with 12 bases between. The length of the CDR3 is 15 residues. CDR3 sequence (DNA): TGTGCCAGCAGTGACCCGGGTGGTAGCTCCTACGAGCAGTACTTC. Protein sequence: CASSDPGGSSYEQYF.

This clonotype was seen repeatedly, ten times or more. Here the CDR3 DNA reads TGTGCCAGAAGATGGGGGGACTCCCGGGGAATAGAGACCCAGTACTTC. Protein: CARRWGDSRGIETQYF. This rearrangement joins TRBV12-3 or TRBV12-4 to TRBJ2-5; the D gene is possibly TRBD2 (6 bases). The CDR3 length is 16 residues. Trimming pared 9 bases from V and 4 bases from J, leaving 24 bases between.

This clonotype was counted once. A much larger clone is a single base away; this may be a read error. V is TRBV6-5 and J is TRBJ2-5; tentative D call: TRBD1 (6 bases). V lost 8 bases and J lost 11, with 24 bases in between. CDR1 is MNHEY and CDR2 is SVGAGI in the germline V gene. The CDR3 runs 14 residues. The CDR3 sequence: CASGKGRGHNEQYF. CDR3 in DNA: TGTGCCAGCGGTAAAGGCAGGGGACACAATGAGCAGTACTTC.

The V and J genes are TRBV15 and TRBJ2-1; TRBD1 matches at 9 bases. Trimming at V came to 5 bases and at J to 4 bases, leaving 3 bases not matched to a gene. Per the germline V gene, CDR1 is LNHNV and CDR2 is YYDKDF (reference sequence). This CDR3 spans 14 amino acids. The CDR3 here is CATSRGQGYNEQFF. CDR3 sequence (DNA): TGTGCCACCAGCCGGGGACAGGGATACAATGAGCAGTTCTTC.

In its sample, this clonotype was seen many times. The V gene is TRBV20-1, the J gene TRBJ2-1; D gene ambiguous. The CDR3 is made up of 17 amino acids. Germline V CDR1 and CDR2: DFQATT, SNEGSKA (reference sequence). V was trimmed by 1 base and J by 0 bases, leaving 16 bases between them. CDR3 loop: CSARVHRAASSYNEQFF. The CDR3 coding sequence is TGCAGTGCTAGAGTTCACCGGGCGGCCAGCTCCTACAATGAGCAGTTCTTC.

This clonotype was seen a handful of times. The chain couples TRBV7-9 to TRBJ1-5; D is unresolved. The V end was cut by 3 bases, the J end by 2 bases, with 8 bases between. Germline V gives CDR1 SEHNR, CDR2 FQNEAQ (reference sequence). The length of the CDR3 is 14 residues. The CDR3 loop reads CASSLNTGNQPQHF. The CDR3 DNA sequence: TGTGCCAGCAGCTTGAATACGGGCAATCAGCCCCAGCATTTT.

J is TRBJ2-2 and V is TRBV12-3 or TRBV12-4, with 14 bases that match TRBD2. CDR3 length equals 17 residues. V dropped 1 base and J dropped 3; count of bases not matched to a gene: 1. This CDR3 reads CASSLGGLAGDTGELFF. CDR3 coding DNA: TGTGCCAGCAGTTTAGGGGGACTAGCGGGGGACACCGGGGAGCTGTTTTTT.